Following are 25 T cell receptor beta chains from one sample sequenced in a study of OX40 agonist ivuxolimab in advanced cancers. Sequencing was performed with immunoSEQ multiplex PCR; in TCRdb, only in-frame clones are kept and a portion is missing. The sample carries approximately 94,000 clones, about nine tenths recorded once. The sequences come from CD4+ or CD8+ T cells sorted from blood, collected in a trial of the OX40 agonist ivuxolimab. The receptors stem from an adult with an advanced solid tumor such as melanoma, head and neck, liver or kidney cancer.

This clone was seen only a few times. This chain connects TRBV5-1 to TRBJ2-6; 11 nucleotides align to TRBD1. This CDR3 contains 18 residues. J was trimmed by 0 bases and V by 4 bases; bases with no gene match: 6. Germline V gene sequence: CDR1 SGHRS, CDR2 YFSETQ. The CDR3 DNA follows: TGCGCCAGCAGCGCCGGGACAGGGGGGAACTCTGGGGCCAACGTCCTGACTTTC. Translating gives CASSAGTGGNSGANVLTF.

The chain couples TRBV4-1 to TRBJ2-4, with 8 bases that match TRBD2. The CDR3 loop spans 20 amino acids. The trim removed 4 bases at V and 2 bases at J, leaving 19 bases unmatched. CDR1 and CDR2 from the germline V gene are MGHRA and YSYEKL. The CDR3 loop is CASSPPSTLIAGNTKNIQYF. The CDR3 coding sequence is TGCGCCAGCAGCCCCCCAAGCACCTTAATAGCGGGAAATACCAAAAACATTCAGTACTTC.

The CDR3 reads CASSVARVRQPQHF. The CDR3 DNA sequence: TGTGCCAGCAGTGTTGCTAGGGTAAGGCAGCCCCAGCATTTT. The chain combines TRBV6-1 with TRBJ1-5, with D uncertain. The CDR3 consists of 14 residues. Germline assignment: CDR1 MNHNS and CDR2 SASEGT. V was clipped by 4 bases and J by 7 bases, with 14 bases between them.

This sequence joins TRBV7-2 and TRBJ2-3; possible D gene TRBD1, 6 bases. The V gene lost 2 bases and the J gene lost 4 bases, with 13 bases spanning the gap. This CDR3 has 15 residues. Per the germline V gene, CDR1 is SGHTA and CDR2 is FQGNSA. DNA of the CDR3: TGTGCCAGCAGCTTAACCGGGCAGGGGCCAGATACGCAGTATTTT. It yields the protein CASSLTGQGPDTQYF.

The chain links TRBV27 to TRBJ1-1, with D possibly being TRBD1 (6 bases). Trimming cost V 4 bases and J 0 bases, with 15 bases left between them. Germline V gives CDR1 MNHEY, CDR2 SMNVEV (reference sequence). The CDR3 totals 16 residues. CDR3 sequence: CASSSRTVSMNTEAFF. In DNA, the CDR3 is TGTGCCAGCAGTTCCCGGACAGTTTCGATGAACACTGAAGCTTTCTTT.

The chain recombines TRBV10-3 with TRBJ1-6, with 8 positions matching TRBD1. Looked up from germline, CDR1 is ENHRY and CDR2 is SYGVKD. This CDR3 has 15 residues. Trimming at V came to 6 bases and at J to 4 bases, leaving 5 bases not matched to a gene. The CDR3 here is CAISLTGDYNSPLHF. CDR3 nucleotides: TGTGCCATCAGCCTGACAGGGGATTATAATTCACCCCTCCACTTT.

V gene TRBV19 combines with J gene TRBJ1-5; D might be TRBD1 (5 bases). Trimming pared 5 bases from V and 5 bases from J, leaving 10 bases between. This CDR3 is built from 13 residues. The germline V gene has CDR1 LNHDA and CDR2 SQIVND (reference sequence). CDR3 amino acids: CASSQGRDQPQHF. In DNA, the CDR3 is TGTGCCAGTAGTCAGGGAAGGGATCAGCCCCAGCATTTT.

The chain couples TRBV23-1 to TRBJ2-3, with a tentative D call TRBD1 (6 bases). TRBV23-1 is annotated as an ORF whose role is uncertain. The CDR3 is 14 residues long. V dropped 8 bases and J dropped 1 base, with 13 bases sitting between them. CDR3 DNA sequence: TGCGCCAGCCTCGGACAGACGTGCACAGATACGCAGTATTTT. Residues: CASLGQTCTDTQYF.

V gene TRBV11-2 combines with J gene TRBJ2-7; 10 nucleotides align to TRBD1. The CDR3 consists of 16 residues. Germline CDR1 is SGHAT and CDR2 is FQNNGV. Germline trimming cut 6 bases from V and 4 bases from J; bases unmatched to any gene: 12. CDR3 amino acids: CASSRFPGQGLYEQYF. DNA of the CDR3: TGTGCCAGCAGTCGTTTTCCGGGACAGGGGTTATACGAGCAGTACTTC. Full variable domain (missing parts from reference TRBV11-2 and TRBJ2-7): EAGVAQSPRYKIIEKRQSVAFWCNPISGHATLYWYQQILGQGPKLLIQFQNNGVVDDSQLPKDRFSAERLKGVDSTLKIQPAKLEDSAVYLCASSRFPGQGLYEQYFGPGTRLTVT.

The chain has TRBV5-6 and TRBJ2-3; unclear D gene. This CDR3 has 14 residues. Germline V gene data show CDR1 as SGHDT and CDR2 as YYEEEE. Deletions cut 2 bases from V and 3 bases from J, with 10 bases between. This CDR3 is CASSFGSGTDTQYF. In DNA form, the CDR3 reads TGTGCCAGCAGCTTTGGTTCCGGGACAGATACGCAGTATTTT.

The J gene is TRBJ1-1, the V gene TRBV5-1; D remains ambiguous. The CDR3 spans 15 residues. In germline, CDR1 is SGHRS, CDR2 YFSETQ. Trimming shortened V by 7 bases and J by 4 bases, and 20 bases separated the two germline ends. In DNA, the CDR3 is TGCGCCAGCTTTCTCAGTCCGGGAATGGGCACTGAAGCTTTCTTT. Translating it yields CASFLSPGMGTEAFF.

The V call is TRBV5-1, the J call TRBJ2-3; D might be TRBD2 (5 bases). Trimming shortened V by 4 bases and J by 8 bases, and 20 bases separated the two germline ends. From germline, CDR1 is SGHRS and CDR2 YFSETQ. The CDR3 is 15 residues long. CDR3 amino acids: CASSHGLTEGSTQYF. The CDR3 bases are TGCGCCAGCAGCCACGGGCTAACCGAGGGAAGTACGCAGTATTTT.

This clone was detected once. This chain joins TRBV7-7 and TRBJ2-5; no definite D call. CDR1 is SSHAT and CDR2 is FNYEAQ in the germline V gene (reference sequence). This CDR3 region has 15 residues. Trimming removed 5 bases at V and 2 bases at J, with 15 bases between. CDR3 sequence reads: CASSALGSLQETQYF. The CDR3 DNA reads TGTGCCAGCAGCGCCCTTGGGTCCTTACAAGAGACCCAGTACTTC.

CDR3 sequence reads: CASSLGGLGPQHF. DNA for the CDR3: TGCGCCAGCAGCCTAGGGGGCCTGGGGCCCCAGCATTTT. This rearrangement joins TRBV5-1 to TRBJ1-5; 7 positions agree with TRBD1. V was clipped by 4 bases and J by 9 bases; unmatched bases: 7. Germline assignment: CDR1 SGHRS and CDR2 YFSETQ. The CDR3 runs 13 residues.

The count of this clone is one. The CDR3 coding sequence is TGTGCCACCAGCAGAGCAAAGGGAGGGCCCTACAATGAGCAGTTCTTC. Translation gives CATSRAKGGPYNEQFF. The J gene is TRBJ2-1, the V gene TRBV15, with TRBD2 identical over 7 bases. This CDR3 has 16 residues. Looked up from germline, CDR1 is LNHNV and CDR2 is YYDKDF (reference sequence). The junction had 5 bases not matched to a gene; V was cut back by 1 base and J by 2 bases.

The CDR3 DNA reads as TGCGCCAGCAGCCAAATTAAGACTAGCGGACGTTTCAATGAGCAGTTCTTC. It translates to CASSQIKTSGRFNEQFF. This chain connects TRBV4-1 to TRBJ2-1, with 9 bases fitting TRBD2. The V and J ends lost 2 bases and 6 bases, in that order; junction bases with no gene match: 11. Germline V lookup: CDR1 MGHRA, CDR2 YSYEKL. The CDR3 consists of 17 residues.

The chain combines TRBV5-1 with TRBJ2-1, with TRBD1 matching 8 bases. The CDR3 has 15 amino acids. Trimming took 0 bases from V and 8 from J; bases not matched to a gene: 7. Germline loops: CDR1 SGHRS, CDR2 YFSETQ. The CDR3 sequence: CASSLEGQGGYEQFF. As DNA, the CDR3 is TGCGCCAGCAGCTTGGAAGGACAGGGTGGCTATGAGCAGTTCTTC.

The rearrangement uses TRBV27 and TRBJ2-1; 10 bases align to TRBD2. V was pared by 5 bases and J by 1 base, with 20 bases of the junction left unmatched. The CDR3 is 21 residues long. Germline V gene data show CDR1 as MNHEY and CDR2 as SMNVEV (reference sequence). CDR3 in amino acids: CASSRIAPAGLAGVSYNEQFF. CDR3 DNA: TGTGCCAGCAGTCGGATAGCCCCGGCGGGTCTAGCGGGAGTTTCCTACAATGAGCAGTTCTTC.

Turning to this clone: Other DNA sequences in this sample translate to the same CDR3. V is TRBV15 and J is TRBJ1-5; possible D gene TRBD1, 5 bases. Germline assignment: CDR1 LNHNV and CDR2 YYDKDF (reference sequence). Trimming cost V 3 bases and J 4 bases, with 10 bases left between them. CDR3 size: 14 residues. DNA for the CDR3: TGTGCCACCAGCAGGGGGGGTAGTAATCAGCCCCAGCATTTT. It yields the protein CATSRGGSNQPQHF.

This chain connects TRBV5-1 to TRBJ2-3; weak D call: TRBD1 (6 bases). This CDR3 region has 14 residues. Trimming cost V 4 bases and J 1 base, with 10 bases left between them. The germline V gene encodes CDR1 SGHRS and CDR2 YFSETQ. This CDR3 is CASSLDSGTDTQYF. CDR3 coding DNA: TGCGCCAGCAGCCTGGACAGTGGCACAGATACGCAGTATTTT.

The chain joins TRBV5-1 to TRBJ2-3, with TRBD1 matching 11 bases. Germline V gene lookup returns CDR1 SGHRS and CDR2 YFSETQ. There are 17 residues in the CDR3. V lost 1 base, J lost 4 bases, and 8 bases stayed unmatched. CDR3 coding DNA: TGCGCCAGCAGCTTGCAGGACAGGGGGCGAGGCGCAGATACGCAGTATTTT. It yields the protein CASSLQDRGRGADTQYF.

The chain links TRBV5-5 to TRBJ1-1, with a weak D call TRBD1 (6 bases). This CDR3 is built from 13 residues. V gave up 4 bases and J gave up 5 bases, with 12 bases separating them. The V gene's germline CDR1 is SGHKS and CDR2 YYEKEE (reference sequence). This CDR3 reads CASSPPGATEAFF. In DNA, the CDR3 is TGTGCCAGCAGCCCCCCAGGGGCAACTGAAGCTTTCTTT. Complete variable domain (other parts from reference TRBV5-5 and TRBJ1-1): DAGVTQSPTHLIKTRGQQVTLRCSPISGHKSVSWYQQVLGQGPQFIFQYYEKEERGRGNFPDRFSARQFPNYSSELNVNALLLGDSALYLCASSPPGATEAFFGQGTRLTVV.

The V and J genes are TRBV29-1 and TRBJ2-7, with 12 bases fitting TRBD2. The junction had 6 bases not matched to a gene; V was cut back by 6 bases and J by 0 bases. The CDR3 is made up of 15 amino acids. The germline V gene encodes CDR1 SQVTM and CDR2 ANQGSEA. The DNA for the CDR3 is TGCAGCGTCCTTCGACTAGCGGGAGTCTCCTACGAGCAGTACTTC. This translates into CSVLRLAGVSYEQYF.

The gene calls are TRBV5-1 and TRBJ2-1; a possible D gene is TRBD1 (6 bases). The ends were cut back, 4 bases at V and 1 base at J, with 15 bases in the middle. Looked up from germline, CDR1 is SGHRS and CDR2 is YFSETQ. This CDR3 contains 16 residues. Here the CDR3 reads CASSVLGAMSYNEQFF. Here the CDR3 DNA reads TGCGCCAGCAGCGTGTTGGGGGCCATGTCCTACAATGAGCAGTTCTTC.

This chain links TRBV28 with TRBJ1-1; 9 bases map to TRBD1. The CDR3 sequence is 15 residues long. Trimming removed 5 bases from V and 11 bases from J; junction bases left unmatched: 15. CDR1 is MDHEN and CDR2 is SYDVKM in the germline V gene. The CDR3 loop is CASSLITGGTGKAFF. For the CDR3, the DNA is TGTGCCAGCAGTCTGATTACAGGGGGCACCGGGAAGGCTTTCTTT.